Listed below are T cell receptor beta chains from one sample, sequenced in a study of blood T cell repertoires in COVID-19. TCRdb's table, derived via immunoSEQ multiplex PCR, lists solely in-frame clones and lacks some. The sample lists 220,000 or so clones; roughly 86% were seen once. The sequenced material came from PBMCs or T cells enriched from blood (not recorded which). These receptor sequences come from a woman between 45 and 60 years old who had recovered from COVID-19. The CDR3 runs from the conserved cysteine through the conserved F or W. A D gene is named only where the DNA matches it firmly. Clone size is stated in some rows and not others, as once, few, many or a class when expanded.

TRBV9	TRBJ2-2	-	19	TRBD2	TGTGCCAGCAGCGTCCAGGGACTAGCGGGGGGACCCGACACCGGGGAGCTGTTTTTT	CASSVQGLAGGPDTGELFF
TRBV6-5	TRBJ1-1	once	15	-	TGTGCCAGCAGTCTCCGAGAGGGAATGAACACTGAAGCTTTCTTT	CASSLREGMNTEAFF
TRBV24-1	TRBJ2-1	-	17	TRBD2	TGTGCCACCAGTGATCCCGGGGGGGGAAATTCCTACAATGAGCAGTTCTTC	CATSDPGGGNSYNEQFF
TRBV6-1	TRBJ1-1	-	15	-	TGTGCCAGCAGTGAACGGCGGGGAGGGTCCGTGGGGGCTTTCTTT	CASSERRGGSVGAFF
TRBV6-5	TRBJ1-3	-	13	-	TGTGCCAGCAGCGCGCAGAGGGGAAACACCATATATTTT	CASSAQRGNTIYF
TRBV5-5	TRBJ2-5	-	14	TRBD1	TGTGCCAGCAGCCCGGGACAGCAACAAGAGACCCAGTACTTC	CASSPGQQQETQYF
TRBV4-1	TRBJ2-7	-	18	-	TGCGCCAGCAGCCAAGATCAGGTGGGCGGGCTTAGCTCCTACGAGCAGTACTTC	CASSQDQVGGLSSYEQYF
TRBV4-1	TRBJ1-4	-	17	-	TGCGCCAGCAGCCAAGGCCCCGACAGCAATAAGAATGAAAAACTGTTTTTT	CASSQGPDSNKNEKLFF
TRBV5-1	TRBJ1-2	-	15	TRBD1	TGCGCCAGCAGCCTCCCGGACAGGGGCTACTATGGCTACACCTTC	CASSLPDRGYYGYTF
TRBV2	TRBJ1-5	-	14	-	TGTGCCAGCAGTGAAGTCACAGGGTATCAGCCCCAGCATTTT	CASSEVTGYQPQHF
TRBV29-1	TRBJ2-3	-	13	TRBD2	TGCAGCGTTGGAGCGGGGTACACAGATACGCAGTATTTT	CSVGAGYTDTQYF
TRBV29-1	TRBJ1-4	few	13	TRBD1	TGCAGCGTCTCCGACAGGGGGCGTGAAAAACTGTTTTTT	CSVSDRGREKLFF
TRBV2	TRBJ1-2	once	15	TRBD1	TGTGCCAGCAGTGAAGATAGGGACAGGGGGCTTGGCTACACCTTC	CASSEDRDRGLGYTF
TRBV19	TRBJ1-2	-	13	TRBD1	TGTGCCAGTAAAGGGGGCTTGGACTATGGCTACACCTTC	CASKGGLDYGYTF
TRBV7-2	TRBJ2-7	-	16	TRBD2	TGTGCCAGCAGCCCGAGCAGGGGGACTAGCGTAGACGAGCAGTACTTC	CASSPSRGTSVDEQYF
TRBV18	TRBJ1-4	-	14	TRBD1	TGTGCCAGCTCACCACAACAGGGGGTGGAAAAACTGTTTTTT	CASSPQQGVEKLFF
TRBV10-3	TRBJ2-3	-	15	TRBD2	TGTGCCATCACCGCCGGAACGGGGGGAACAGATACGCAGTATTTT	CAITAGTGGTDTQYF
TRBV5-1	TRBJ2-3	-	16	TRBD2	TGCGCCAGCAGCCCCGGGACGGGAGGGAACACAGATACGCAGTATTTT	CASSPGTGGNTDTQYF
TRBV27	TRBJ2-1	-	17	-	TGTGCCAGCAGTTTATGGGTAGCAGCAAGCTCCTACAATGAGCAGTTCTTC	CASSLWVAASSYNEQFF
TRBV5-4	TRBJ1-1	-	17	-	TGTGCCAGCAGCTTGGGAGAGGGCTTATTGATGAACACTGAAGCTTTCTTT	CASSLGEGLLMNTEAFF
TRBV5-1	TRBJ2-7	-	16	-	TGCGCCAGCAGCTCGTACGAGACCGGGGGAACAATCGAGCAGTACTTC	CASSSYETGGTIEQYF
TRBV7-3	TRBJ2-1	few	16	TRBD2	TGTGCCAGCAGCCCGAGCGGGACTCGTAACTACAATGAGCAGTTCTTC	CASSPSGTRNYNEQFF
TRBV28	TRBJ1-1	-	14	-	TGTGCCAGCAGTCAACTAGGGGGAATCTCTGAAGCTTTCTTT	CASSQLGGISEAFF
TRBV2	TRBJ2-1	-	15	-	TGTGCCAGCAGGGCGGTAGACGGTGCCTACAATGAGCAGTTCTTC	CASRAVDGAYNEQFF
TRBV27	TRBJ2-7	-	13	-	TGTGCCAGCAGTTTACAGGGCTTCAACGAGCAGTACTTC	CASSLQGFNEQYF
TRBV3-1/TRBV3-2	TRBJ2-7	-	15	-	TGTGCCAGCAGCCAAGGAGGGACAAGGGCCGGAGAGCAGTACTTC	CASSQGGTRAGEQYF
TRBV9	TRBJ1-2	many	14	TRBD1	TGTGCCAGCAGAAAAGCGGGACAGGGGTATGGCTACACCTTC	CASRKAGQGYGYTF
TRBV27	TRBJ1-6	-	16	TRBD1	TGTGCCAGCAGGACCCCGAGGAGGGACAGTCACTCACCCCTCCACTTT	CASRTPRRDSHSPLHF
TRBV5-1	TRBJ1-1	-	15	TRBD1	TGCGCCAGCAGCACATGGACAGGGTCCGACACTGAAGCTTTCTTT	CASSTWTGSDTEAFF
TRBV10-3	TRBJ2-1	-	14	TRBD1	TGTGCCATCACCGATAGGACAGGAAACAATGAGCAGTTCTTC	CAITDRTGNNEQFF
TRBV6-6	TRBJ1-2	once	13	-	TGTGCCAGCAGCCAACAGGGTCGGTACGGCTACACCTTC	CASSQQGRYGYTF
TRBV27	TRBJ2-2	-	19	-	TGTGCCAGCAGTTTATTATCGGCAGGGCCTAGCGCTGTAACCGGGGAGCTGTTTTTT	CASSLLSAGPSAVTGELFF
TRBV7-9	TRBJ2-1	-	15	TRBD2	TGTGCCAGCAGCCGGAGAACTAGCGGGGCGCGTGAGCAGTTCTTC	CASSRRTSGAREQFF
TRBV18	TRBJ1-1	-	15	-	TGTGCCAGCTCACTACAGGATGGGGCTGTCACTGAAGCTTTCTTT	CASSLQDGAVTEAFF
TRBV5-1	TRBJ2-1	-	20	-	TGCGCCAGCAGCTGGCCAAGCGATGGGGGGGCCCTTGACAGGTACAATGAGCAGTTCTTC	CASSWPSDGGALDRYNEQFF